The 12 T cell receptor beta chains in this list originate from one sample, sequenced in a study of Ad26.COV2.S vaccination and SARS-CoV-2 variants. Produced via immunoSEQ multiplex PCR; TCRdb's table is partial and in-frame only. The table includes 400,000 to 500,000 clones, more than 75% detected once. Treatment denoted: about 20 received Ad26.COV2.S at low or high dose, single or two shots; 5 received placebo; per-sample allocation not given. Day 63 following the first vaccine or placebo injection was when the samples were taken. The material sequenced was peripheral blood, taken in a trial of Ad26.COV2.S vaccine versus placebo. All receptors derive from a person aged 18-60 years who received the Ad26.COV2.S COVID-19 vaccine or a placebo.

The V gene is TRBV5-4, the J gene TRBJ1-2; D unresolved. Trimming took off 3 bases at V and 6 bases at J, with 21 bases between the two ends. The V gene's germline CDR1 is SGHNT and CDR2 YYREEE (reference sequence). The CDR3 contains 16 residues. The CDR3 region is CASSSWRRSGINGYTF. The DNA for the CDR3 is TGTGCCAGCAGCTCCTGGCGGAGGTCGGGGATAAATGGCTACACCTTC.

This clone was seen a handful of times. Given a much more abundant clone one base away, this may be a read error. The chain links TRBV2 to TRBJ2-2, with a possible D match to TRBD1 (5 bases). This CDR3 is built from 14 residues. The V gene's germline CDR1 is SNHLY and CDR2 FYNNEI. The ends were cut back, 0 bases at V and 4 bases at J, with 6 bases in the middle. The CDR3 here is CASSEAGVTGELFF. CDR3 DNA sequence: TGTGCCAGCAGTGAAGCAGGGGTCACCGGGGAGCTGTTTTTT. Combining the CDR3 with reference TRBV2 and TRBJ2-2 gives the whole variable domain EPEVTQTPSHQVTQMGQEVILRCVPISNHLYFYWYRQILGQKVEFLVSFYNNEISEKSEIFDDQFSVERPDGSNFTLKIRSTKLEDSAMYFCASSEAGVTGELFFGEGSRLTVL.

The genes are TRBV23-1 and TRBJ1-5; D is uncertain. TRBV23-1 is known as an ORF, though its function is uncertain. Trimming removed 8 bases from V and 2 bases from J, with 22 bases in between. The CDR3 is made up of 17 amino acids. CDR3 nucleotide sequence: TGCGCCAGCCGCCCGACTTGGTACCGGGAACGCAATCAGCCCCAGCATTTT. This codes for CASRPTWYRERNQPQHF.

J is TRBJ1-1 and V is TRBV30, with D possibly being TRBD1 (5 bases). Trimming removed 3 bases at V and 12 bases at J, with 17 bases between. The length of the CDR3 is 12 residues. Germline lookup yields CDR1 GTSNPN and CDR2 SVGIG (reference sequence). The CDR3 bases are TGTGCCTGGAGCAGGAGTTCGACAGAGTCTTTCTTT. Its translation is CAWSRSSTESFF.

The chain is built from TRBV9 and TRBJ2-3; 12 bases line up with TRBD2. The V and J ends lost 3 bases and 9 bases, in that order; junction bases with no gene match: 8. Germline V gene data show CDR1 as SGDLS and CDR2 as YYNGEE. CDR3 length: 15 residues. The CDR3 DNA reads TGTGCCAGCAGCGCGGAAGGACTAGCGGGGAAGACGCAGTATTTT. Amino acid sequence: CASSAEGLAGKTQYF.

This clone was seen a single time. The chain uses TRBV6-2 or TRBV6-3 and TRBJ2-5, with 12 bases that match TRBD1. Unmatched junction bases numbered 5, after V lost 4 bases and J lost 5 bases. This CDR3 has 15 residues. The V gene's germline CDR1 is MNHEY and CDR2 SVGEGT. In DNA form, the CDR3 reads TGTGCCAGCAGTTCCGGGACAGGGGGCGTGGAGACCCAGTACTTC. Encoded protein: CASSSGTGGVETQYF.

The V and J genes are TRBV19 and TRBJ1-5; D unclear. CDR1 LNHDA and CDR2 SQIVND come from the germline V gene (reference sequence). This CDR3 has 16 amino acids. V gave up 7 bases and J gave up 2 bases, with 18 bases separating them. The CDR3 sequence is CASTPMADVGNQPQHF. CDR3 nucleotide sequence: TGTGCCAGTACCCCTATGGCAGACGTGGGCAATCAGCCCCAGCATTTT.

This chain uses TRBV7-9 with TRBJ2-1; TRBD2 agrees at 11 bases. CDR1 and CDR2 from the germline V gene are SEHNR and FQNEAQ (reference sequence). Losses at the gene ends were 2 bases for V and 8 bases for J; bases not matched to a gene: 5. This CDR3 has 15 amino acids. CDR3 nucleotides: TGTGCCAGCAGCTTACTACTAGCGGGGGTCGATGAGCAGTTCTTC. Translating it yields CASSLLLAGVDEQFF.

The chain uses TRBV29-1 and TRBJ1-2; TRBD1 aligns across 7 bases. V was pared by 4 bases and J by 3 bases, with 2 bases of the junction left unmatched. This CDR3 has 12 amino acids. Germline V lookup: CDR1 SQVTM, CDR2 ANQGSEA. CDR3 sequence: CSVAGGDYGYTF. CDR3 nucleotides: TGCAGCGTTGCAGGGGGGGACTATGGCTACACCTTC.

V gene TRBV29-1 combines with J gene TRBJ2-3; 9 nucleotides agree with TRBD2. The CDR3 is made up of 12 amino acids. J was trimmed by 6 bases and V by 3 bases; bases with no gene match: 1. The germline V gene encodes CDR1 SQVTM and CDR2 ANQGSEA. DNA for the CDR3: TGCAGCGTTGACGCGGGGGGGGATACGCAGTATTTT. Translated, it gives CSVDAGGDTQYF.

V is TRBV6-5 and J is TRBJ2-2, with a tentative D call TRBD2 (6 bases). The CDR3 has 14 residues. The germline V gene has CDR1 MNHEY and CDR2 SVGAGI. The V end was cut by 6 bases, the J end by 1 base, with 9 bases between. The CDR3 here is CASSSGLNTGELFF. The CDR3 DNA is TGTGCCAGCAGCAGCGGGCTGAACACCGGGGAGCTGTTTTTT.

CDR3 in amino acids: CASSPAGSFGNTIYF. CDR3 bases: TGTGCCAGCAGCCCGGCGGGCAGCTTCGGAAACACCATATATTTT. The chain has TRBV4-2 and TRBJ1-3; no firm D call. The ends were cut back, 4 bases at V and 4 bases at J, with 14 bases in the middle. The germline V gene encodes CDR1 LGHNA and CDR2 YNFKEQ. This CDR3 contains 15 residues.